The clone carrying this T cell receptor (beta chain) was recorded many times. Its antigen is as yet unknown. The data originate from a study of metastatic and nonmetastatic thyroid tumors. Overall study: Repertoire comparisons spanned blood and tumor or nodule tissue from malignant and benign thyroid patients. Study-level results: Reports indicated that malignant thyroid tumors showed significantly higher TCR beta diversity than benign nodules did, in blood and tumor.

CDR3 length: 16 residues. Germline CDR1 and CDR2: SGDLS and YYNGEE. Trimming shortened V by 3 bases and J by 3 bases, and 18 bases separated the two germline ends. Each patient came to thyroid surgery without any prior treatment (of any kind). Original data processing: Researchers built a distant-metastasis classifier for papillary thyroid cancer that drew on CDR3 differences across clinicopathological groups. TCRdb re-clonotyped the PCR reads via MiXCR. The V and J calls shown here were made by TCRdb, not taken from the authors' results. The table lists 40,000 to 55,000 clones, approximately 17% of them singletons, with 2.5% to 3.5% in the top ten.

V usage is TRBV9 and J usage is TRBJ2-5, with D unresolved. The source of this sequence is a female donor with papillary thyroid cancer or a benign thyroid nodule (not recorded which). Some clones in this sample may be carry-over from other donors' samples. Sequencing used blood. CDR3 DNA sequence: TGTGCCAGCAGCGCAACTATTAGGACGGGCGAAGAGACCCAGTACTTC. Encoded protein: CASSATIRTGEETQYF.